This TCR beta chain was sequenced for a study of cytomegalovirus exposure and HLA in healthy donors. Donors came from a validation cohort of 95 to 150 subjects, distinct from the first 666-subject cohort. Produced via immunoSEQ multiplex PCR; TCRdb's table is partial and in-frame only. Here the sample spans about 400,000 clones, just over 85% being singletons. Notes on this clone: The antigen is unknown.

Looked up from germline, CDR1 is KGHSH and CDR2 is LQKENI. V was shortened by 0 bases and J by 0 bases, with 9 bases between the two germline ends. The CDR3 has 15 residues. Findings of the study overall: TCR clusters originating in the first cohort tended to co-occur in the 120 validation repertoires, according to a later analysis. The listing of fewer than 200 TCR beta chains classed them as cytomegalovirus-associated. As confirmed in vitro, a few CMV-associated chains were specific for CMV antigens.

The rearrangement joins TRBV18 to TRBJ2-7; D is uncertain. This sequence originates from a woman aged 18-35 years in good health and CMV-seronegative. The sample taken for sequencing was PBMCs. The CDR3 reads CASSPPSRPSYEQYF. In DNA, the CDR3 is TGTGCCAGCTCACCACCCAGCAGGCCCTCCTACGAGCAGTACTTC. The variable domain in full, with the rest retrieved from reference TRBV18 and TRBJ2-7, is NAGVMQNPRHLVRRRGQEARLRCSPMKGHSHVYWYRQLPEEGLKFMVYLQKENIIDESGMPKERFSAEFPKEGPSILRIQQVVRGDSAAYFCASSPPSRPSYEQYFGPGTRLTVT.